A selection of T cell receptor beta chains follows, all from one sample in a study of cytomegalovirus exposure and HLA in healthy donors. Assay: immunoSEQ multiplex PCR; the TCRdb copy retains only in-frame clones and omits some. The sample comprises around 140,000 clones, about 79% of which are singletons, and under 2% rests with the top ten. The source material was PBMCs. The source is a female donor in good health and CMV-seropositive. The CDR3 runs from the conserved cysteine through the conserved F or W. A D gene is named only where the DNA matches it firmly. Where a row states a size, it is once, few, many or the class of an expanded clone; other rows omit it.

J: TRBJ2-7
size: -
V: TRBV6-1
D: TRBD2
CDR3: CASSGAGAGATYEQYF
DNA: TGTGCCAGCAGTGGGGCGGGAGCGGGAGCAACCTACGAGCAGTACTTC

J: TRBJ2-3
size: -
V: TRBV6-5
D: TRBD1
CDR3: CASRWNRGTDTQYF
DNA: TGTGCCAGCAGGTGGAACAGGGGAACAGATACGCAGTATTTT

J: TRBJ1-2
size: -
V: TRBV15
D: -
CDR3: CATSRDLQGGGYTF
DNA: TGTGCCACCAGCAGAGATCTCCAGGGAGGCGGCTACACCTTC

J: TRBJ2-5
size: -
V: TRBV9
D: TRBD2
CDR3: CASSVVPGGGETQYF
DNA: TGTGCCAGCAGCGTAGTTCCGGGGGGGGGCGAGACCCAGTACTTC

J: TRBJ2-5
size: -
V: TRBV13
D: -
CDR3: CASSLRGQETQYF
DNA: TGTGCCAGCAGCTTACGGGGACAAGAGACCCAGTACTTC

J: TRBJ1-1
size: -
V: TRBV27
D: TRBD1
CDR3: CASSWGQDNTEAFF
DNA: TGTGCCAGCAGTTGGGGACAGGACAACACTGAAGCTTTCTTT

J: TRBJ1-4
size: -
V: TRBV7-9
D: -
CDR3: CASSHGGRNEKLFF
DNA: TGTGCCAGCAGCCACGGGGGTCGGAATGAAAAACTGTTTTTT

J: TRBJ2-1
size: few
V: TRBV30
D: -
CDR3: CAWSVWQGGNEQFF
DNA: TGTGCCTGGAGTGTTTGGCAGGGAGGCAATGAGCAGTTCTTC

J: TRBJ2-1
size: -
V: TRBV6-4
D: -
CDR3: CASSDVGTNSYNEQFF
DNA: TGTGCCAGCAGCGACGTCGGGACAAACTCCTACAATGAGCAGTTCTTC

J: TRBJ2-7
size: -
V: TRBV10-3
D: -
CDR3: CAISESQGAGEQYF
DNA: TGTGCCATCAGTGAATCGCAGGGTGCTGGCGAGCAGTACTTC

J: TRBJ2-7
size: -
V: TRBV28
D: TRBD1
CDR3: CASRSGTGLKEQYF
DNA: TGTGCCAGCAGGTCCGGGACAGGTCTCAAGGAGCAGTACTTC

J: TRBJ2-7
size: few
V: TRBV6-6
D: TRBD2
CDR3: CASSAPGLADEQYF
DNA: TGTGCCAGCAGTGCACCGGGACTAGCGGACGAGCAGTACTTC

J: TRBJ2-7
size: -
V: TRBV27
D: TRBD1
CDR3: CASRRDRASYEQYF
DNA: TGTGCCAGCAGACGAGACAGGGCTTCCTACGAGCAGTACTTC

J: TRBJ1-2
size: -
V: TRBV28
D: TRBD1
CDR3: CASSFGTGVGYTF
DNA: TGTGCCAGCAGTTTTGGGACAGGGGTAGGCTACACCTTC

J: TRBJ2-3
size: -
V: TRBV5-4
D: TRBD2
CDR3: CASRYGTSGGVSTDTQYF
DNA: TGTGCCAGCAGATATGGGACTAGCGGGGGGGTAAGCACAGATACGCAGTATTTT

J: TRBJ2-5
size: -
V: TRBV5-6
D: TRBD1
CDR3: CASSLSGGSYQETQYF
DNA: TGTGCCAGCAGCTTATCAGGGGGATCGTACCAAGAGACCCAGTACTTC

J: TRBJ2-7
size: few
V: TRBV7-8
D: -
CDR3: CASSPSQGRSEQYF
DNA: TGTGCCAGCAGCCCCTCACAGGGAAGGTCCGAGCAGTACTTC

J: TRBJ2-7
size: few
V: TRBV30
D: -
CDR3: CAWRSPGSYEQYF
DNA: TGTGCCTGGAGATCGCCAGGCTCCTACGAGCAGTACTTC

J: TRBJ2-1
size: -
V: TRBV6-5
D: -
CDR3: CASSYPGEQFF
DNA: TGTGCCAGCAGTTACCCAGGCGAGCAGTTCTTC

J: TRBJ2-5
size: -
V: TRBV9
D: TRBD1
CDR3: CASSRTTGGLETQYF
DNA: TGTGCCAGCAGCCGGACGACAGGGGGCTTAGAGACCCAGTACTTC

J: TRBJ2-7
size: -
V: TRBV5-4
D: TRBD2
CDR3: CASSQTSGGRNLYEQYF
DNA: TGTGCCAGCAGCCAAACTAGCGGGGGCCGAAATTTGTACGAGCAGTACTTC

J: TRBJ1-4
size: -
V: TRBV6-5
D: -
CDR3: CASSDDSRNEKLFF
DNA: TGTGCCAGCAGTGACGACAGCCGTAATGAAAAACTGTTTTTT

J: TRBJ1-1
size: -
V: TRBV7-8
D: TRBD1
CDR3: CASNPTLDRWTEAFF
DNA: TGTGCCAGCAACCCGACATTGGACAGGTGGACTGAAGCTTTCTTT

J: TRBJ2-5
size: -
V: TRBV7-8
D: -
CDR3: CASSFNKETQYF
DNA: TGTGCCAGCAGCTTCAACAAAGAGACCCAGTACTTC

J: TRBJ1-6
size: -
V: TRBV5-1
D: -
CDR3: CASSSTAGKSYNSPLHF
DNA: TGCGCCAGCAGCTCTACCGCAGGGAAGTCCTATAATTCACCCCTCCACTTT

J: TRBJ2-3
size: -
V: TRBV6-5
D: -
CDR3: CASSYSPSLGTDTQYF
DNA: TGTGCCAGCAGTTACAGCCCTAGCCTCGGCACAGATACGCAGTATTTT

J: TRBJ1-2
size: -
V: TRBV6-1
D: TRBD1
CDR3: CASLSSGTGYGYTF
DNA: TGTGCCAGCCTTTCTTCCGGGACAGGCTATGGCTACACCTTC

J: TRBJ2-3
size: -
V: TRBV9
D: TRBD1
CDR3: CASSVRGTGGITDTQYF
DNA: TGTGCCAGCAGCGTACGCGGGACAGGGGGGATCACAGATACGCAGTATTTT

J: TRBJ2-7
size: -
V: TRBV28
D: -
CDR3: CASGLAAYEQYF
DNA: TGTGCCAGCGGATTAGCGGCCTACGAGCAGTACTTC

J: TRBJ2-7
size: -
V: TRBV6-6
D: -
CDR3: CASFSADYEQYF
DNA: TGTGCCAGCTTTTCGGCCGACTACGAGCAGTACTTC

J: TRBJ2-3
size: -
V: TRBV10-1
D: -
CDR3: CASSETPRDTQYF
DNA: TGCGCCAGCAGTGAAACCCCGCGAGATACGCAGTATTTT

J: TRBJ2-7
size: -
V: TRBV2
D: -
CDR3: CASSESTVYQNEQYF
DNA: TGTGCCAGCAGTGAGTCTACAGTTTATCAGAACGAGCAGTACTTC

J: TRBJ1-1
size: -
V: TRBV7-3
D: -
CDR3: CASSSTGNTEAFF
DNA: TGTGCCAGCAGCTCCACAGGGAACACTGAAGCTTTCTTT

J: TRBJ2-3
size: -
V: TRBV11-2
D: TRBD2
CDR3: CASSLRRGRGNTDTQYF
DNA: TGTGCCAGCAGCTTAAGGAGAGGGAGGGGAAACACAGATACGCAGTATTTT

J: TRBJ1-2
size: -
V: TRBV10-2
D: -
CDR3: CASRLVTRSYTF
DNA: TGCGCCAGCAGGTTGGTGACAAGGAGCTACACCTTC

J: TRBJ1-1
size: -
V: TRBV29-1
D: TRBD1
CDR3: CSADTGVDTEAFF
DNA: TGCAGCGCCGACACAGGGGTTGACACTGAAGCTTTCTTT

J: TRBJ2-7
size: once
V: TRBV10-3
D: TRBD1
CDR3: CAISESGQGGSYEQYF
DNA: TGTGCCATCAGTGAGTCGGGACAGGGGGGCTCCTACGAGCAGTACTTC

J: TRBJ2-7
size: few
V: TRBV5-1
D: TRBD2
CDR3: CASSLEASGGYEQYF
DNA: TGCGCCAGCAGCTTGGAAGCTAGCGGGGGCTACGAGCAGTACTTC

J: TRBJ2-1
size: few
V: TRBV4-1
D: -
CDR3: CASSQGLPGYNEQFF
DNA: TGCGCCAGCAGCCAAGGGTTACCAGGATACAATGAGCAGTTCTTC

J: TRBJ1-2
size: -
V: TRBV6-5
D: -
CDR3: CASSPPVADGYTF
DNA: TGTGCCAGCAGTCCCCCAGTAGCGGATGGCTACACCTTC

J: TRBJ1-1
size: -
V: TRBV5-1
D: -
CDR3: CASSAGGVTTEAFF
DNA: TGCGCCAGCAGCGCGGGAGGGGTTACCACTGAAGCTTTCTTT

J: TRBJ2-7
size: -
V: TRBV6-5
D: -
CDR3: CASSGDTYEQYF
DNA: TGTGCCAGCAGTGGGGACACCTACGAGCAGTACTTC

J: TRBJ2-1
size: -
V: TRBV28
D: TRBD2
CDR3: CASSSLPGTSGRHEQFF
DNA: TGTGCCAGCAGTTCCCTCCCCGGGACTAGCGGGAGGCATGAGCAGTTCTTC

J: TRBJ2-7
size: -
V: TRBV6-1
D: TRBD2
CDR3: CASSDTSLAVLREQYF
DNA: TGTGCCAGCAGTGACACATCACTAGCGGTTTTGCGGGAGCAGTACTTC

J: TRBJ2-7
size: -
V: TRBV5-4
D: -
CDR3: CASSFTGNSYEQYF
DNA: TGTGCCAGCAGCTTCACCGGGAACTCCTACGAGCAGTACTTC

J: TRBJ1-5
size: -
V: TRBV6-5
D: -
CDR3: CASSGGTYNQPQHF
DNA: TGTGCCAGCAGTGGCGGGACCTACAATCAGCCCCAGCATTTT

J: TRBJ2-7
size: -
V: TRBV29-1
D: -
CDR3: CSVLKLRDTSYEQYF
DNA: TGCAGCGTTTTAAAATTGAGGGACACGTCCTACGAGCAGTACTTC

J: TRBJ2-4
size: -
V: TRBV7-2
D: TRBD2
CDR3: CASSLVLAGGQNIQYF
DNA: TGTGCCAGCAGCTTAGTATTAGCGGGGGGGCAAAACATTCAGTACTTC

J: TRBJ2-3
size: -
V: TRBV2
D: TRBD2
CDR3: CASAVTSGLTDTQYF
DNA: TGTGCCAGCGCTGTAACTAGCGGGTTAACAGATACGCAGTATTTT